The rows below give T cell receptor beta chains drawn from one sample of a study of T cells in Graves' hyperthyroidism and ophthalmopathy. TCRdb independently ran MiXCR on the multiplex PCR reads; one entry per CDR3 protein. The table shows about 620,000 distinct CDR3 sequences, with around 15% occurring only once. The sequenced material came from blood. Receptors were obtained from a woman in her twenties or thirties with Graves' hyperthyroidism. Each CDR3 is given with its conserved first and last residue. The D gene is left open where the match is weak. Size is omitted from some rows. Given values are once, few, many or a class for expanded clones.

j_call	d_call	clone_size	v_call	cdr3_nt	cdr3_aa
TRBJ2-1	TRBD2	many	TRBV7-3	TGTGCCAGCAGCGCCCGACTAGCGGCCTACAATGAGCAGTTCTTC	CASSARLAAYNEQFF
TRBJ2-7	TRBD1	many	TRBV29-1	TGCAGCGTTGATGGGGACAGGGACCACGAGCAGTACTTC	CSVDGDRDHEQYF
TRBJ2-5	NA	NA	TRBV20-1	TGCAGTGCTAGAGGGGGGGGCGCAAACCAAGAGACCCAGTACTTC	CSARGGGANQETQYF
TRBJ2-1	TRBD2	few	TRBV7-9	TGTGCCAGCAGCTTTTTGAGCGGGAGATACAATGAGCAGTTCTTC	CASSFLSGRYNEQFF
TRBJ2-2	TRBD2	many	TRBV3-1	TGTGCCAGCAGCCAAGACCCTTCCGGGACTAGCTTAACCGGGGAGCTGTTTTTT	CASSQDPSGTSLTGELFF
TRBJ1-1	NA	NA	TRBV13	TGTGCCAGCAGCTTCGGGGGATTGGAAACTGAAGCTTTCTTT	CASSFGGLETEAFF
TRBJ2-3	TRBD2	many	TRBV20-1	TGCAGTGCAAAGACAGGGCACACTAGCGGGAGTTGGGCAGATACGCAGTATTTT	CSAKTGHTSGSWADTQYF
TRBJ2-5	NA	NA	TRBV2	TGTGCCAGCGGCCTGGGCAGCGAGGCGGAGACCCAGTACTTC	CASGLGSEAETQYF
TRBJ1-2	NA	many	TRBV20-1	TGCAGTGCTAGCCCCTTAGGGTACAGCTATGGCTACACCTTC	CSASPLGYSYGYTF
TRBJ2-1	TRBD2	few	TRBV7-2	TGTGCCAGCGCTTGGCGGGAGGGCCTGGGTGAGCAGTTCTTC	CASAWREGLGEQFF
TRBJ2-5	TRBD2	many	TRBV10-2	TGCGCCAGCAGTCTGATAGCGGGACAAGAGACCCAGTACTTC	CASSLIAGQETQYF
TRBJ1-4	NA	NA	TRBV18	TGTGCCAGCTCGACACAGCCTAATGAAAAACTGTTTTTT	CASSTQPNEKLFF
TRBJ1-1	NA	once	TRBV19	TGTGCCAGTAGTAGTCTGGGGATCCACACTGAAGCTTTCTTT	CASSSLGIHTEAFF
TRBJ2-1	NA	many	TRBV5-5	TGTGCCAGCGGCCTGAACTACAATGAGCAGTTCTTC	CASGLNYNEQFF
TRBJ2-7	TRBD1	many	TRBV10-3	TGTGCCATCAGCACCACAGGGGGCCCCGAGCAGTACTTC	CAISTTGGPEQYF
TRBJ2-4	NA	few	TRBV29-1	TGCAGCGTTGGGGAAGGCGTAAACATTCAGTACTTC	CSVGEGVNIQYF
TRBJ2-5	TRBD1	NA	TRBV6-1	TGTGCCAGCAGGCGACAGGGTCGCGTCTCCCTTTACTTC	CASRRQGRVSLYF
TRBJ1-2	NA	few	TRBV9	TGTGCCAGCAGCGCCTTACAGGGTCGGGGTGGCTACACCTTC	CASSALQGRGGYTF
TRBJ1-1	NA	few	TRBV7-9	TGTGCCAGCAGCCCCAGGGACCACCTCACTGAAGCTTTCTTT	CASSPRDHLTEAFF
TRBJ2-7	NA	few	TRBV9	TGTGCCAGCAGCGCACGGACCTCGGGCGAGCAGTACTTC	CASSARTSGEQYF
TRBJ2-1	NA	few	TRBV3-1	TGTGCCAGCAGCCAAGAAGCCCCCGGGCTGCTAGGCTACAATGAGCAGTTCTTC	CASSQEAPGLLGYNEQFF
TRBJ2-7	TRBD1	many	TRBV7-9	TGTGCCAGCAGCTTATCGACAGGGGGACCCTACGAGCAGTACTTC	CASSLSTGGPYEQYF